This TCR beta chain was retrieved from a study of T cell repertoires in cytomegalovirus infection (dated by TCRdb to the late 2010s). In the study overall: Recently identified HLA-C-restricted CMV epitopes, whose presentation resists viral immunomodulation, were targeted by peptide stimulations together with well-studied HLA-B-restricted epitopes. Because public TCR beta signatures pointed to carriage of CMV infection together with the matching HLA type, the HLA type of each donor mattered for the analysis.

The trim is 0 bases for V and 10 bases for J, with a gap of 11 bases between the germline ends. From a lookup of the germline V gene (reference sequence), CDR1 and CDR2 are SGHNT and YYREEE. The CDR3, cysteine through phenylalanine, is 14 amino acids long. The retained sequence is limited to the CDR3, 42 bases, with the frame set at the first base. What this sample's treatment or condition label stands for: in vitro stimulation with specific CMV peptide epitopes to enrich CMV-specific T cells. Overall results and qualifications from the work: The ex vivo response was dominated by HLA-C-restricted CMV-specific TCR beta clonotypes, which also provided the single most frequent clonotype in two of eight donors. Cumulative frequency of public TCR beta family members discriminated carriers of CMV infection plus the relevant HLA type in this cohort and an independent 352-donor cohort.

This clonotype was recorded at least ten times. There is no known antigen for this receptor. No base quality values were provided; no much bigger clone lies one nucleotide off. TCRdb names Illumina HiSeq 1500 as the instrument used. The raw public data were reprocessed by TCRdb itself: fastp quality trimming at Q25, MiXCR clonotype calling, in-frame beta chains only. Records with the same CDR3 protein are collapsed into one entry carrying the most frequent genes and DNA. This sample holds about 900,000 distinct CDR3 sequences; around 32% were observed only once. Jointly, the top ten make up around 15% of the sample.

The specimen comprised cultured CD8+ T cells from PBMCs, sampled from culture after CMV antigen stimulation. The clonotype comes from a human donor in good health (CMV status not recorded). Some clones in this sample may be carry-over from other donors' samples. This sequence uses TRBV5-4 and TRBJ1-6; too little of a D gene remains to name it. The CDR3 protein sequence reads: CASSLEGAGSPLHF. The sequence in DNA is TGTGCCAGCAGCTTGGAGGGAGCAGGCTCACCCCTCCACTTT.